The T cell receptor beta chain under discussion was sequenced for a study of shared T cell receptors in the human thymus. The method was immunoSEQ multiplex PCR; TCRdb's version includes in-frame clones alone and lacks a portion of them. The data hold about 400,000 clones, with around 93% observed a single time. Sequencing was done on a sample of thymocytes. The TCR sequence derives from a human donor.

CDR3 DNA sequence: TGTGCCAGTAGCCTGGGACTAGCGGACCAAGAGACCCAGTACTTC. This encodes CASSLGLADQETQYF. This sequence joins TRBV19 and TRBJ2-5; 11 bases line up with TRBD2. Germline CDR1 reads LNHDA; CDR2 reads SQIVND (reference sequence). Trimming cost V 6 bases and J 0 bases; bases outside gene matches: 3. The CDR3 length is 15 residues.